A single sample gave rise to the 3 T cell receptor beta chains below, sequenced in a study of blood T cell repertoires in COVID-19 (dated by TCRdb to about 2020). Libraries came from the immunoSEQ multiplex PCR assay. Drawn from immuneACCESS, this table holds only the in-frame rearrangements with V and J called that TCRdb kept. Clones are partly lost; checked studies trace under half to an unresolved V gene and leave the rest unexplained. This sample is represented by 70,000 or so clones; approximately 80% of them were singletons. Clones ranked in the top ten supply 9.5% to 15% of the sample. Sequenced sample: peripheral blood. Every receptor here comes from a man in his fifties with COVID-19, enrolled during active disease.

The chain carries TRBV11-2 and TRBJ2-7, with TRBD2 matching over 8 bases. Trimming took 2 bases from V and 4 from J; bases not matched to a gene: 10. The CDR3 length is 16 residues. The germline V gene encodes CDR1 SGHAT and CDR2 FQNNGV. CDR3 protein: CASSLTYSGSYYEQYF. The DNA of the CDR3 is TGTGCCAGCAGCTTAACCTACAGCGGGAGCTATTACGAGCAGTACTTC.

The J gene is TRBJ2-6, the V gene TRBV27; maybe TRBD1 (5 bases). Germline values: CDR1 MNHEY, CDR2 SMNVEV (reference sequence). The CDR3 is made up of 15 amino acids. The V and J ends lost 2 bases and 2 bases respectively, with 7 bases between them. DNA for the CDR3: TGTGCCAGCAGTTTAACAGGTACTGGGGCCAACGTCCTGACTTTC. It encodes CASSLTGTGANVLTF.

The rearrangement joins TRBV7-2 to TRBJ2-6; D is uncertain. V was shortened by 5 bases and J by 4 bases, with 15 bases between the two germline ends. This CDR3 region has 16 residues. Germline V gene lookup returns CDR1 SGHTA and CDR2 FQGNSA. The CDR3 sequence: CASSPRRVSGANVLTF. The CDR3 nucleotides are TGTGCCAGCAGCCCGAGACGGGTGTCCGGGGCCAACGTCCTGACTTTC.